Presented here are 10 T cell receptor beta chains from one specimen sequenced in a study of OX40 agonist ivuxolimab in advanced cancers. Clones were sequenced by immunoSEQ multiplex PCR, and TCRdb holds only the in-frame ones, with some missing. The sample comprises 70,000 to 75,000 clones, 75% to 85% of which are singletons, and 1.1% rests with the top ten. The sample in question was CD4+ or CD8+ T cells sorted from blood, obtained in a trial of the OX40 agonist ivuxolimab. The receptor source for this set is an adult with an advanced solid tumor such as melanoma, head and neck, liver or kidney cancer.

This clone was observed a single time. This sequence joins TRBV7-9 and TRBJ2-7; D unclear. The CDR3 spans 15 residues. Germline lookup yields CDR1 SEHNR and CDR2 FQNEAQ (reference sequence). With 5 bases removed from V and 0 bases from J, the gap between germline ends came to 14 bases. CDR3 sequence reads: CASSPPNKPSYEQYF. The CDR3 region has the DNA TGTGCCAGCAGCCCCCCTAATAAACCCTCCTACGAGCAGTACTTC.

V and J are TRBV10-1 and TRBJ2-7, with D possibly being TRBD1 (6 bases). From germline, CDR1 is WNHNN and CDR2 SYGVQD (reference sequence). The CDR3 has 14 amino acids. Deletions cut 2 bases from V and 7 bases from J, with 15 bases between. As DNA, the CDR3 is TGCGCCAGCAGTGAGACGACAGGCTCGGAAGAGCAGTACTTC. This translates into CASSETTGSEEQYF.

This chain uses TRBV7-9 with TRBJ1-2; TRBD1 is a possible D gene (5 bases). CDR3 length equals 14 residues. V was clipped by 5 bases and J by 6 bases, with 16 bases between them. CDR1 SEHNR and CDR2 FQNEAQ come from the germline V gene (reference sequence). In nucleotides, the CDR3 is TGTGCCAGCAGCGCCGCCGGGGGTTTGGATGGCTACACCTTC. Translating gives CASSAAGGLDGYTF.

The CDR3: CASNRGQGWTEAFF. CDR3 coding DNA: TGTGCCAGCAACCGGGGACAGGGGTGGACTGAAGCTTTCTTT. The rearrangement links TRBV5-8 to TRBJ1-1, with 10 bases that match TRBD1. V dropped 6 bases and J dropped 5; count of bases not matched to a gene: 7. Per the germline V gene, CDR1 is SGHTS and CDR2 is YDEGEE. This CDR3 contains 14 residues.

The table lists this clone with a few counts. V gene TRBV18 combines with J gene TRBJ1-5; D call uncertain. From germline, CDR1 is KGHSH and CDR2 LQKENI. Trimming removed 6 bases at V and 5 bases at J, with 14 bases between. This CDR3 comprises 14 residues. The CDR3 loop is CASSYGRIDQPQHF. The CDR3 nucleotides are TGTGCCAGCTCCTACGGACGGATCGATCAGCCCCAGCATTTT.

V and J are TRBV4-3 and TRBJ1-5; 7 bases fit TRBD1. Looked up from germline, CDR1 is LGHNA and CDR2 is YSLEER. This CDR3 spans 15 amino acids. With V trimmed by 0 bases and J by 4 bases, 3 bases remained unmatched. The CDR3 loop is CASSQDTQGNQPQHF. CDR3 nucleotides: TGCGCCAGCAGCCAAGATACACAGGGGAATCAGCCCCAGCATTTT.

The J gene is TRBJ1-2, the V gene TRBV15; D gene ambiguous. Germline V gene sequence: CDR1 LNHNV, CDR2 YYDKDF (reference sequence). Between the trimmed V and J ends, which lost 3 bases and 2 bases, there was a span of 10 bases. This CDR3 contains 14 residues. The CDR3, as DNA: TGTGCCACCAGCAGGGTAGAGATAAACTATGGCTACACCTTC. Residues: CATSRVEINYGYTF.

This chain joins TRBV4-3 and TRBJ1-5; D gene uncertain. This CDR3 is 17 amino acids long. Germline values: CDR1 LGHNA, CDR2 YSLEER. V lost 0 bases to trimming and J lost 0 bases, with 12 bases between them. CDR3 DNA: TGCGCCAGCAGCCAAGATTTGGCGGGAGTTAGCAATCAGCCCCAGCATTTT. Translating gives CASSQDLAGVSNQPQHF.

The rearrangement uses TRBV15 and TRBJ1-1, with a possible D match to TRBD1 (5 bases). CDR1 and CDR2 from the germline V gene are LNHNV and YYDKDF (reference sequence). Trimming took 3 bases from V and 7 from J, leaving 18 bases between them. There are 15 residues in the CDR3. Here the CDR3 DNA reads TGTGCCACCAGCAGCGACCCAAGCGCAGGGATTGAAGCTTTCTTT. This codes for CATSSDPSAGIEAFF.

The chain employs TRBV10-3 and TRBJ1-1; D unresolved. Germline CDR1 reads ENHRY; CDR2 reads SYGVKD. CDR3 size: 14 residues. The V and J ends lost 4 bases and 1 base respectively, with 10 bases between them. The CDR3 spells CAISGDTGNTEAFF. CDR3 in DNA: TGTGCCATCAGTGGTGACACGGGGAACACTGAAGCTTTCTTT.